Following are 14 T cell receptor beta chains from one sample sequenced in a study of blood T cell repertoires in COVID-19. TCRdb's table, derived via immunoSEQ multiplex PCR, lists solely in-frame clones and lacks some. Here the sample spans approximately 470,000 clones, around 90% being singletons. Sequencing was carried out using PBMCs or T cells enriched from blood (not recorded which). These receptors originate from a woman under 30 who had recovered from COVID-19.

The chain is built from TRBV21-1 and TRBJ2-2; TRBD1 reflects the table's D call only, with no check against the DNA. TRBV21-1 is given as a pseudogene. The CDR3 is 16 amino acids. CDR3 loop: CASSPQTGGDTGELFF. CDR3 in DNA: TGTGCCAGCAGCCCCCAGACAGGGGGGGACACCGGGGAGCTGTTTTTT.

Comment on this clone: At the DNA level, this CDR3 is encoded by other sequences in the same sample as well. V gene TRBV5-1 combines with J gene TRBJ1-2; 7 bases line up with TRBD1. Germline V gives CDR1 SGHRS, CDR2 YFSETQ. J gave up 8 bases and V 0 bases, and 4 bases lay outside the gene matches. CDR3 length equals 13 residues. CDR3 coding DNA: TGCGCCAGCAGCTTGGAGGCAGGGGGAGGCTACACCTTC. Translated, it gives CASSLEAGGGYTF.

The chain is built from TRBV28 and TRBJ1-2, with unresolved D. Germline CDR1 MDHEN, CDR2 SYDVKM. V dropped 7 bases and J dropped 2 bases, with 8 bases sitting between them. This CDR3 spans 12 amino acids. The CDR3 reads CASMGGNYGYTF. CDR3 in DNA: TGTGCCAGCATGGGAGGGAACTATGGCTACACCTTC.

V and J are TRBV5-4 and TRBJ2-7, with 11 bases identical to TRBD2. Germline V CDR1 and CDR2: SGHNT, YYREEE (reference sequence). The CDR3 contains 15 residues. With V trimmed by 4 bases and J by 5 bases, 8 bases remained unmatched. The CDR3 nucleotides read TGTGCCAGCAGCCCTAATAGCGGGGGGGCCGACGAGCAGTACTTC. Translating it yields CASSPNSGGADEQYF.

The chain has TRBV30 and TRBJ2-1; 12 bases agree with TRBD2. Germline lookup yields CDR1 GTSNPN and CDR2 SVGIG (reference sequence). Trimming at V came to 6 bases and at J to 7 bases, leaving 10 bases not matched to a gene. The CDR3 spans 15 residues. The CDR3 DNA is TGTGCCTGCCATGACACTAGCGGGGGGAGAAATGAGCAGTTCTTC. Its translation: CACHDTSGGRNEQFF.

The chain has TRBV5-1 and TRBJ1-2, with 11 bases identical to TRBD1. This CDR3 spans 15 amino acids. CDR1 and CDR2 (germline): SGHRS, YFSETQ. V shed 4 bases, J shed 5 bases, and the junction held 7 bases outside the gene matches. The CDR3 bases are TGCGCCAGCAGCCTGGGGACAGGGGGGGAGTATGGCTACACCTTC. The encoded protein is CASSLGTGGEYGYTF.

The gene calls are TRBV28 and TRBJ2-2, with a possible D match to TRBD1 (5 bases). Trimming took off 3 bases at V and 3 bases at J, with 14 bases between the two ends. Germline CDR1 is MDHEN and CDR2 is SYDVKM. The CDR3 spans 16 residues. The CDR3 coding sequence is TGTGCCAGCAGTTTCCAAGCTCAGGGTTACACCGGGGAGCTGTTTTTT. Translating it yields CASSFQAQGYTGELFF.

The chain has TRBV5-1 and TRBJ2-1, with 8 bases fitting TRBD1. CDR3 length: 17 residues. Trimming removed 0 bases from V and 6 bases from J; junction bases left unmatched: 11. Germline V lookup: CDR1 SGHRS, CDR2 YFSETQ. This CDR3 is CASSLAVFSRGPNEQFF. The CDR3 DNA reads TGCGCCAGCAGCTTGGCCGTTTTTAGCAGGGGGCCCAATGAGCAGTTCTTC.

This clone was seen a few times. The rearrangement links TRBV7-2 to TRBJ2-3, with 9 bases aligning to TRBD2. The junction had 15 bases not matched to a gene; V was cut back by 3 bases and J by 2 bases. CDR1 is SGHTA and CDR2 is FQGNSA in the germline V gene. The CDR3 consists of 19 residues. CDR3 sequence reads: CASSLGGLAVVGATDTQYF. The CDR3 DNA is TGTGCCAGCAGCTTGGGGGGACTAGCAGTCGTGGGGGCCACAGATACGCAGTATTTT. Complete variable domain (other parts from reference TRBV7-2 and TRBJ2-3): GAGVSQSPSNKVTEKGKDVELRCDPISGHTALYWYRQSLGQGLEFLIYFQGNSAPDKSGLPSDRFSAERTGGSVSTLTIQRTQQEDSAVYLCASSLGGLAVVGATDTQYFGPGTRLTVL.

V usage is TRBV5-5 and J usage is TRBJ2-3; D call uncertain. This CDR3 contains 15 residues. CDR1 and CDR2 from the germline V gene are SGHKS and YYEKEE (reference sequence). Trimming stripped 1 base from V and 5 bases from J, with 14 bases between. The CDR3 DNA reads TGTGCCAGCAGCTTGACTACTACTGTCGAAGATACGCAGTATTTT. It specifies CASSLTTTVEDTQYF.

The count of this clone is one. Here the CDR3 DNA reads TGTGCCAGCAGCCAAGATCCCAGTGGCTACACCTTC. Translating it yields CASSQDPSGYTF. The gene calls are TRBV3-1 (or the pseudogene TRBV3-2) and TRBJ1-2; D is unresolved. Germline assignment: CDR1 LGHDT and CDR2 YNNKEL (reference sequence). V was trimmed by 0 bases and J by 7 bases, leaving 6 bases between them. This CDR3 has 12 amino acids.

The gene calls are TRBV10-1 and TRBJ1-6; TRBD1 agrees at 9 bases. The CDR3 loop spans 15 amino acids. V shed 8 bases, J shed 8 bases, and the junction held 10 bases outside the gene matches. Germline V lookup: CDR1 WNHNN, CDR2 SYGVQD (reference sequence). CDR3 coding DNA: TGCGCCAGCCCTCGGGCAGGGACAGGGTATTCACCCCTCCACTTT. The encoded protein is CASPRAGTGYSPLHF.

The chain couples TRBV7-2 to TRBJ2-3, with 8 bases lining up with TRBD1. Germline V gives CDR1 SGHTA, CDR2 FQGNSA. This CDR3 region has 15 residues. V lost 5 bases and J lost 5; bases outside the gene matches: 9. CDR3: CASSVSPDRGDTQYF. CDR3 sequence (DNA): TGTGCCAGCAGCGTGTCCCCTGACAGGGGAGATACGCAGTATTTT.

This chain connects TRBV19 to TRBJ2-7, with 8 bases identical to TRBD1. Per germline, CDR1 LNHDA and CDR2 SQIVND (reference sequence). The CDR3 totals 15 residues. V lost 3 bases, J lost 5 bases, and 9 bases stayed unmatched. The CDR3 region has the DNA TGTGCCAGTAGTATGGGGACAGGATCGGGCGACGAGCAGTACTTC. It codes for CASSMGTGSGDEQYF.